This T cell receptor (beta chain) is from a study of T cells in Graves' hyperthyroidism and ophthalmopathy. The source material, RNA transcripts, was used to amplify TCR beta CDR3 regions. Initially, a first-round RT-PCR of the TCR CDR3 employed the HTBI primer set. Via MiXCR, TCRdb re-called the multiplex PCR reads, giving one row per CDR3 protein. Of about 400,000 distinct CDR3 sequences in the sample, 20% to 30% were seen once. The CDR3 has 16 residues. Germline lookup yields CDR1 MNHEY and CDR2 SVGAGI. Trimming at V came to 0 bases and at J to 4 bases, leaving 7 bases not matched to a gene. The rearrangement links TRBV6-5 to TRBJ1-2; 8 nucleotides line up with TRBD1. The specimen sequenced was blood. This TCR derives from a man aged 50-59 years with Graves' hyperthyroidism. Here the CDR3 reads CASSYSGQADIYGYTF. CDR3 bases: TGTGCCAGCAGTTACTCGGGACAGGCGGATATCTATGGCTACACCTTC.